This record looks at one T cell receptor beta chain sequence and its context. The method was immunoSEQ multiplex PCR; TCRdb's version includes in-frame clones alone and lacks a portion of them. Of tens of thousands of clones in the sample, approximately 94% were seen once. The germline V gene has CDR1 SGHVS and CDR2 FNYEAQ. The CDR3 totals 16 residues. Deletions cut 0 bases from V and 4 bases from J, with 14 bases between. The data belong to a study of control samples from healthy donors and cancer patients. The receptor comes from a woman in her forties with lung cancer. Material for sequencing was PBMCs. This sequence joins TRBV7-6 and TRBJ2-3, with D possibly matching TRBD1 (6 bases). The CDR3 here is CASSLAHGRGADTQYF. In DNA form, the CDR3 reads TGTGCCAGCAGCTTAGCGCACGGCAGGGGAGCAGATACGCAGTATTTT. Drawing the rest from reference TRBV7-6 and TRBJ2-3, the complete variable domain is GAGVSQSPRYKVTKRGQDVALRCDPISGHVSLYWYRQALGQGPEFLTYFNYEAQQDKSGLPNDRFSAERPEGSISTLTIQRTEQRDSAMYRCASSLAHGRGADTQYFGPGTRLTVL.